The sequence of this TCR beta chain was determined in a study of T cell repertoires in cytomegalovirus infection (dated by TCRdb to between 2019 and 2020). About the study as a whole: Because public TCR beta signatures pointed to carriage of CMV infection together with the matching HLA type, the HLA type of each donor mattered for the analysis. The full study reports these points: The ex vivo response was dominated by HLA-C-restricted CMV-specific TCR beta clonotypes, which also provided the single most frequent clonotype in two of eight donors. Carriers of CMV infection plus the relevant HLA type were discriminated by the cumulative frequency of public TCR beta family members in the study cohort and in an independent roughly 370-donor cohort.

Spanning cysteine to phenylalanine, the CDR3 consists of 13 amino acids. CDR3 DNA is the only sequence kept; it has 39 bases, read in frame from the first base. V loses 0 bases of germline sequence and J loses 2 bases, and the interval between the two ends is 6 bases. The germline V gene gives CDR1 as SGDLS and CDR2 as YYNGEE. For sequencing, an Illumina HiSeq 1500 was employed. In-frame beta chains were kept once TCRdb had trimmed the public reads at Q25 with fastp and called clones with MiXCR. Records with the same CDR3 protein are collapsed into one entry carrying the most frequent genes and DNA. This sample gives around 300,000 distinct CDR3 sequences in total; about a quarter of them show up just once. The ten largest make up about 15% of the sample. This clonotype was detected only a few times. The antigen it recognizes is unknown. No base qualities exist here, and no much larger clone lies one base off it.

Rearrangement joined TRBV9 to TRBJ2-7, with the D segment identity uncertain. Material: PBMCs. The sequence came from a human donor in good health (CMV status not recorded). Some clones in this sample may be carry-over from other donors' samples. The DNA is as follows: TGTGCCAGCAGCGTAGCGCCGACCTACGAGCAGTACTTC. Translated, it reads CASSVAPTYEQYF.